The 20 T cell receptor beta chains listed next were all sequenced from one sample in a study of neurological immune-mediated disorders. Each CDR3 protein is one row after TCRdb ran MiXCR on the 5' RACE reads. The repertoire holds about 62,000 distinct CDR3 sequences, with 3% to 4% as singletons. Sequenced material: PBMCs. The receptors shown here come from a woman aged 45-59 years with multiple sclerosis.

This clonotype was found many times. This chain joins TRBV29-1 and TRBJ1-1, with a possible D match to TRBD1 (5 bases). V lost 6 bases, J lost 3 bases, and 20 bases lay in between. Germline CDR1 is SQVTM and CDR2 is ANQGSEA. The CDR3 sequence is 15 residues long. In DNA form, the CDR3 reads TGCAGCGTCCTACTCGCGGGGCAGGGCCACACTGAAGCTTTCTTT. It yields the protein CSVLLAGQGHTEAFF.

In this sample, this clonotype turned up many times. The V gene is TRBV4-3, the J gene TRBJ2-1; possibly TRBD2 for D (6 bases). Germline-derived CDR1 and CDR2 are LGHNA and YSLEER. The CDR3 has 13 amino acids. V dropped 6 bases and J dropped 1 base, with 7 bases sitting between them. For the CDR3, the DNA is TGCGCCAGCAGTGGGGGGTCCTACAATGAGCAGTTCTTC. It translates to CASSGGSYNEQFF.

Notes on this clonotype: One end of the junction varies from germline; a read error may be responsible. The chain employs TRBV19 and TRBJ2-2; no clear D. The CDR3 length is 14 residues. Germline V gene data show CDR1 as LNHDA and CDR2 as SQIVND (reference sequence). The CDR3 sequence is CANSNAANTGELFF. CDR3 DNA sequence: TGTGCCAATAGTAACGCAGCGAACACCGGGGAGCTGTTTTTT. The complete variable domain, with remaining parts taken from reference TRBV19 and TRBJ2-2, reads DGGITQSPKYLFRKEGQNVTLSCEQNLNHDAMYWYRQDPGQGLRLIYYSQIVNDFQKGDIAEGYSVSREKKESFPLTVTSAQKNPTAFYLCANSNAANTGELFFGEGSRLTVL.

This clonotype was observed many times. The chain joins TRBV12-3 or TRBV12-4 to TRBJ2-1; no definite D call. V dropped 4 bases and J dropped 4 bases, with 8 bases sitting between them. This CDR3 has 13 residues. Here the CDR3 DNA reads TGTGCCAGCAGTTCCATAGGGTACAATGAGCAGTTCTTC. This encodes CASSSIGYNEQFF.

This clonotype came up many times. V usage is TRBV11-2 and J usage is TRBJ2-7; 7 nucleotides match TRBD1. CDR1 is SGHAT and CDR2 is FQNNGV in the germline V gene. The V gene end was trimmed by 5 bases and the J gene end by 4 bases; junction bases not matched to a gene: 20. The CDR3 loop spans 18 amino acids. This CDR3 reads CASSTSGTVTGKRYEQYF. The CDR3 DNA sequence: TGTGCCAGCAGCACTTCCGGGACAGTCACCGGAAAAAGATACGAGCAGTACTTC. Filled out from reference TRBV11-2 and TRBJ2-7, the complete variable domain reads EAGVAQSPRYKIIEKRQSVAFWCNPISGHATLYWYQQILGQGPKLLIQFQNNGVVDDSQLPKDRFSAERLKGVDSTLKIQPAKLEDSAVYLCASSTSGTVTGKRYEQYFGPGTRLTVT.

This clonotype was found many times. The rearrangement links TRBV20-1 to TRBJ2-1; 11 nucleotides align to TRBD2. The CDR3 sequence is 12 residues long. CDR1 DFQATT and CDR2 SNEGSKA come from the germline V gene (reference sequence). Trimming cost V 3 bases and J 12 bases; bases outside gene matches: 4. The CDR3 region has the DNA TGCAGTGCTAGGACTAGCGGGAATTTGCAGTTCTTC. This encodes CSARTSGNLQFF.

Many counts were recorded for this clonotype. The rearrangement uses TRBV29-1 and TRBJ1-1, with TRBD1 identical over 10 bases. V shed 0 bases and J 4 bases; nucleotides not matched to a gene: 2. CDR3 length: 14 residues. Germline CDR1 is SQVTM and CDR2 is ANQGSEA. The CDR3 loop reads CSVEETGGITEAFF. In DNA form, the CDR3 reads TGCAGCGTTGAAGAGACAGGGGGCATCACTGAAGCTTTCTTT.

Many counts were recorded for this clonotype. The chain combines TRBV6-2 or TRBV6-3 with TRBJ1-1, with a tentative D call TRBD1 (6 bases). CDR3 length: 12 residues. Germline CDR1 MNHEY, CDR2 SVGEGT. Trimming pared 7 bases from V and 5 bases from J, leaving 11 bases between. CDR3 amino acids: CASINRATEAFF. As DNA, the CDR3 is TGTGCCAGCATCAACAGGGCAACTGAAGCTTTCTTT.

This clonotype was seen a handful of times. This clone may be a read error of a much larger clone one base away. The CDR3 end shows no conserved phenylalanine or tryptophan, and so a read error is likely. This CDR3 is CASSLESGQWNTIYI. CDR3 coding DNA: TGTGCCAGCAGCTTGGAGTCGGGACAGTGGAACACCATATATATT. The chain combines TRBV5-5 with TRBJ1-3, with 7 bases aligning to TRBD1. CDR3 size: 15 residues. V lost 0 bases, J lost 7 bases, and 7 bases stayed unmatched. CDR1 is SGHKS and CDR2 is YYEKEE in the germline V gene (reference sequence).

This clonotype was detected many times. The CDR3 region is CASSSLDRGETQYF. The CDR3 DNA sequence: TGCGCCAGCAGCTCGTTGGACAGGGGAGAGACCCAGTACTTC. This sequence joins TRBV5-1 and TRBJ2-5; 9 bases line up with TRBD1. The germline V gene encodes CDR1 SGHRS and CDR2 YFSETQ. The CDR3 is 14 residues long. Unmatched junction bases numbered 4, after V lost 3 bases and J lost 4 bases.

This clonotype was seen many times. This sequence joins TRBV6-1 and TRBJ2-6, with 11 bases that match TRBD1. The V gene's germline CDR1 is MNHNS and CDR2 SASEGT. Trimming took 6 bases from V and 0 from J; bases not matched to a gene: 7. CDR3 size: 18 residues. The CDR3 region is CASSLGQGALSGANVLTF. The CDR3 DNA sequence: TGTGCCAGCAGCCTCGGACAGGGGGCCCTCTCTGGGGCCAACGTCCTGACTTTC.

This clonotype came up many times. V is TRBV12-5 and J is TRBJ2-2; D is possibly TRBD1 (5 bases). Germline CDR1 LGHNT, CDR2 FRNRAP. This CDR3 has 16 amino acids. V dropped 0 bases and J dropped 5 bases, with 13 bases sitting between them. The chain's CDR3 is CASGLVLGYRTGELFF. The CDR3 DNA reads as TGTGCTAGTGGTTTGGTACTGGGGTACAGGACCGGGGAGCTGTTTTTT.

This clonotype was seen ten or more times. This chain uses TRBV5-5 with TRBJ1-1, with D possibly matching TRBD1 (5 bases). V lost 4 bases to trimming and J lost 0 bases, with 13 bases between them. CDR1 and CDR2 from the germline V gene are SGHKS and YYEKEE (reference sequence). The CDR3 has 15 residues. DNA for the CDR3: TGTGCCAGCAGCCCTGGACACGCAGTGAACACTGAAGCTTTCTTT. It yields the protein CASSPGHAVNTEAFF.

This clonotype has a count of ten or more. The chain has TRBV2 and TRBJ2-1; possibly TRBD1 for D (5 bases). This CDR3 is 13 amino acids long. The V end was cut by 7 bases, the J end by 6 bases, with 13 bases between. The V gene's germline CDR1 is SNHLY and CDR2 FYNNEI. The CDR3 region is CASKGNYGNEQFF. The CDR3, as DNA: TGTGCCAGCAAGGGGAACTACGGCAATGAGCAGTTCTTC. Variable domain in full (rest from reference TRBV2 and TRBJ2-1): EPEVTQTPSHQVTQMGQEVILRCVPISNHLYFYWYRQILGQKVEFLVSFYNNEISEKSEIFDDQFSVERPDGSNFTLKIRSTKLEDSAMYFCASKGNYGNEQFFGPGTRLTVL.

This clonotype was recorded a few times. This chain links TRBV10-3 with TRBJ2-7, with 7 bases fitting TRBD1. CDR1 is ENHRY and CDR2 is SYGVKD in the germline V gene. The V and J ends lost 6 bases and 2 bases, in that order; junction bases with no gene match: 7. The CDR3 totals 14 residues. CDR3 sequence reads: CAIRGGQATYEQYF. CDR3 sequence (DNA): TGTGCCATCAGAGGAGGACAGGCTACCTACGAGCAGTACTTC.

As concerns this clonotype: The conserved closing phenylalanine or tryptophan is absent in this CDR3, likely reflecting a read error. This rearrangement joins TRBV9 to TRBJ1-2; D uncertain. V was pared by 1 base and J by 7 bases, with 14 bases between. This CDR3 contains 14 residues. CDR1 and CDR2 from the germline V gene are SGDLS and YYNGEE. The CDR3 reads CASSVLGQASGYTN. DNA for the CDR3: TGTGCCAGCAGCGTACTCGGCCAAGCCAGTGGCTACACCAAC.

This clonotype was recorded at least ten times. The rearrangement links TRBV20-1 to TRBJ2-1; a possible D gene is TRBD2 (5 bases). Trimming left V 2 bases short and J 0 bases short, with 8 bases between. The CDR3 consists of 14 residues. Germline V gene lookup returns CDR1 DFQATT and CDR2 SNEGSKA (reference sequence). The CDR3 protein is CSARHDYSYNEQFF. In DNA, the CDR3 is TGCAGTGCTAGACACGACTACTCCTACAATGAGCAGTTCTTC.

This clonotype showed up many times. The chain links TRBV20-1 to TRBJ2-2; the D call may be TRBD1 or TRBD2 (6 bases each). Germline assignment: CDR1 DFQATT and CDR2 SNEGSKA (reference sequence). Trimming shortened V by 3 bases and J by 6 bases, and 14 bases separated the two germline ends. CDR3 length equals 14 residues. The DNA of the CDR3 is TGCAGTGCTAGGGGGGGCGAGGGGCCCGGGGAGCTGTTTTTT. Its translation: CSARGGEGPGELFF.

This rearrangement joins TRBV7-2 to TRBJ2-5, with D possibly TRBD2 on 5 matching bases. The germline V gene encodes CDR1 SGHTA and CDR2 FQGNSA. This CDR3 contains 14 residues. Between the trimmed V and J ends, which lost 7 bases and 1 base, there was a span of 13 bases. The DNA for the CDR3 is TGTGCCAGCACCCCCCCGGGAAGCCAAGAGACCCAGTACTTC. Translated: CASTPPGSQETQYF.

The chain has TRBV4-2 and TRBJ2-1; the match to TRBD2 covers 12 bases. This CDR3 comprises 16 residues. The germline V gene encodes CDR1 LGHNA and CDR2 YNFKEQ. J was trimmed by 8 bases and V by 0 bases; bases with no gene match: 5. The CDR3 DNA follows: TGTGCCAGCAGCCAAGATAAGACTAGCGGGAGTGATGAGCAGTTCTTC. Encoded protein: CASSQDKTSGSDEQFF.